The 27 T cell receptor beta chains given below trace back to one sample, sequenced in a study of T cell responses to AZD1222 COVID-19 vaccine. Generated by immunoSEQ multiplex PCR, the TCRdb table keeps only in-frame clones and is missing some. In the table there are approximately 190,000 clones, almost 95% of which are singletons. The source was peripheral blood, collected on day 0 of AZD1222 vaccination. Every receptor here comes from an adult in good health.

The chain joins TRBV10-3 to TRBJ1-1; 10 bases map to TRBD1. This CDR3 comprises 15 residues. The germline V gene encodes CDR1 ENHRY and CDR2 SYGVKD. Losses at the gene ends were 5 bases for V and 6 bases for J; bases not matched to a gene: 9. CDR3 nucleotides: TGTGCCATCAGTAAACCGGGACAGGGGTTCTCTGAAGCTTTCTTT. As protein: CAISKPGQGFSEAFF.

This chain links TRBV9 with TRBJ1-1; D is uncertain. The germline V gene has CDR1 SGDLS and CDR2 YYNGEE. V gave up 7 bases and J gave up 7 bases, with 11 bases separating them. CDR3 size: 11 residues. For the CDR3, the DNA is TGTGCCAGCGGGAGAGGAGTTGAAGCTTTCTTT. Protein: CASGRGVEAFF.

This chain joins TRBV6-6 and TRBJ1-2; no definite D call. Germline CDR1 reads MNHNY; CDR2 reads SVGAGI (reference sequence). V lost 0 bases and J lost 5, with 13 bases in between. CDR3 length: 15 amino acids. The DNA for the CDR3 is TGTGCCAGCAGTTACTCTCTCGGAGCCGCTTATGGCTACACCTTC. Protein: CASSYSLGAAYGYTF.

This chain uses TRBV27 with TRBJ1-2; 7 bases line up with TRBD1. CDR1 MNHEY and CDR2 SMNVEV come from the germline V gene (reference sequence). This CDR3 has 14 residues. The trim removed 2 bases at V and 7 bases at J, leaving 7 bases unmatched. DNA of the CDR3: TGTGCCAGCAGTTTAAAGCAGGGGGTCGGTGGCTACACCTTC. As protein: CASSLKQGVGGYTF.

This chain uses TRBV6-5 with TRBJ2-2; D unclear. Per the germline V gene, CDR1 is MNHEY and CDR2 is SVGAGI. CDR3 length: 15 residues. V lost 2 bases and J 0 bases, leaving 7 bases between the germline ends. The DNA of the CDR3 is TGTGCCAGCAGTTACGGCAGCGCGAACACCGGGGAGCTGTTTTTT. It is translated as CASSYGSANTGELFF.

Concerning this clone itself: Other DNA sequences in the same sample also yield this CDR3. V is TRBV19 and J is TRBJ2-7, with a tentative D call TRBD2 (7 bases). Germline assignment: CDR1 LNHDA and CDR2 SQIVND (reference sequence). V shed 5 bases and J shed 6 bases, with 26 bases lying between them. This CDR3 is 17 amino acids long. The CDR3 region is CASSPAGGRGPPGEQYF. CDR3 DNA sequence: TGTGCCAGTAGTCCCGCAGGTGGGCGGGGGCCTCCTGGCGAGCAGTACTTC.

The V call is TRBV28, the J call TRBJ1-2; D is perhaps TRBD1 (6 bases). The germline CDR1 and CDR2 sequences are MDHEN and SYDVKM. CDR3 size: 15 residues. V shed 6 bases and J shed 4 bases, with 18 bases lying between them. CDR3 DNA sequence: TGTGCCAGCAGGGTACAGGGTGTTAAGGGCTATGGCTACACCTTC. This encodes CASRVQGVKGYGYTF.

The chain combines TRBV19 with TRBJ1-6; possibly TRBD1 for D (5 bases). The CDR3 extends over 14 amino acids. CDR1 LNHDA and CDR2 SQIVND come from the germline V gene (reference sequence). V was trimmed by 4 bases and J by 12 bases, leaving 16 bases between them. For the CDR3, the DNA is TGTGCCAGTAGTACCCCCTCGGGGGTTGAACCCCTCCACTTT. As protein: CASSTPSGVEPLHF. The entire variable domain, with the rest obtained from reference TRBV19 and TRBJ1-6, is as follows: DGGITQSPKYLFRKEGQNVTLSCEQNLNHDAMYWYRQDPGQGLRLIYYSQIVNDFQKGDIAEGYSVSREKKESFPLTVTSAQKNPTAFYLCASSTPSGVEPLHFGNGTRLTVT.

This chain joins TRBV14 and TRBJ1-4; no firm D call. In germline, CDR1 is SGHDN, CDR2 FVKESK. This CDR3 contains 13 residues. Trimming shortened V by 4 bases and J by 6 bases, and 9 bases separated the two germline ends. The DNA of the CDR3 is TGTGCCAGCAGCCGTCAGTGGGATGAAAAACTGTTTTTT. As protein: CASSRQWDEKLFF.

The CDR3 DNA reads TGTGCCATCAGGAGGGCTAGCGGGGATTTATGGTATGAGCAGTTCTTC. Amino acid sequence: CAIRRASGDLWYEQFF. The V and J genes are TRBV10-3 and TRBJ2-1, with TRBD2 matching 9 bases. Germline CDR1 is ENHRY and CDR2 is SYGVKD. V trimming: 6 bases; J trimming: 8 bases; junction bases outside the gene matches: 14. CDR3 length: 16 residues.

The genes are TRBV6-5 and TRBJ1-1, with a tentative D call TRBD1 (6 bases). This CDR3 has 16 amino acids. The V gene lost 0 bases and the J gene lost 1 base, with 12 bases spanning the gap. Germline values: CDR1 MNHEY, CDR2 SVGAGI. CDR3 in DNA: TGTGCCAGCAGTTACTCGATTGGCAGGGGGAACACTGAAGCTTTCTTT. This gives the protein CASSYSIGRGNTEAFF.

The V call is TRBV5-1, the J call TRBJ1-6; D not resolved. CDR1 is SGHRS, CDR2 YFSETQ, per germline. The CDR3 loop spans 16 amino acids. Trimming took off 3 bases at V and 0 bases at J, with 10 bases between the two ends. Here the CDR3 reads CASSSRSSSYNSPLHF. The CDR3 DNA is TGCGCCAGCAGCTCTAGGTCTAGCTCCTATAATTCACCCCTCCACTTT.

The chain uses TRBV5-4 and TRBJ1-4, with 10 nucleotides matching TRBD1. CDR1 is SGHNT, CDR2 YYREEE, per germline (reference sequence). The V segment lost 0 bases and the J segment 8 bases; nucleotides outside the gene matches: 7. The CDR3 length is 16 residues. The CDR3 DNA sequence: TGTGCCAGCAGCTTGGGACAGGGGGCGCGTAAGGAAAAACTGTTTTTT. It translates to CASSLGQGARKEKLFF.

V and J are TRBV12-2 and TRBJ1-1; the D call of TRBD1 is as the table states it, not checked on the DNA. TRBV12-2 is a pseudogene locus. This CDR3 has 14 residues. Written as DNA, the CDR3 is TGTGCAAGTCGCCTAAAGGGGGCGAGCACTGAAGCTTTCTTT. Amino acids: CASRLKGASTEAFF.

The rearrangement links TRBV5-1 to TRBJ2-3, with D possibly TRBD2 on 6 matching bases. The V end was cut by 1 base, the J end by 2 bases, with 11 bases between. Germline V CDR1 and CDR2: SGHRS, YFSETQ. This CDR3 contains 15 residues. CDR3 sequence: CASSLSGVATDTQYF. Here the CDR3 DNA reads TGCGCCAGCAGCTTGTCGGGGGTCGCCACAGATACGCAGTATTTT. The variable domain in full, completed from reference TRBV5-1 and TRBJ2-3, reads KAGVTQTPRYLIKTRGQQVTLSCSPISGHRSVSWYQQTPGQGLQFLFEYFSETQRNKGNFPGRFSGRQFSNSRSEMNVSTLELGDSALYLCASSLSGVATDTQYFGPGTRLTVL.

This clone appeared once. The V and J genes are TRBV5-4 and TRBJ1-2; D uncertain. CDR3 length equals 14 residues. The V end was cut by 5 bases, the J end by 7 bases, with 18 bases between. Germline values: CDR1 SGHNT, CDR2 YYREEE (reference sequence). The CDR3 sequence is CASSLSRTITGYTF. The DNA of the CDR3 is TGTGCCAGCAGTTTGTCTAGAACTATTACTGGCTACACCTTC.

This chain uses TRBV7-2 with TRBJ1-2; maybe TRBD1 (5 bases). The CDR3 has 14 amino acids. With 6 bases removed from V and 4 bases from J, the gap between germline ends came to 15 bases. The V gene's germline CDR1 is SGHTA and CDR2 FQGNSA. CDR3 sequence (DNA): TGTGCCAGCAGGTTTCCCCGGCAGGGCTATGGCTACACCTTC. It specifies CASRFPRQGYGYTF.

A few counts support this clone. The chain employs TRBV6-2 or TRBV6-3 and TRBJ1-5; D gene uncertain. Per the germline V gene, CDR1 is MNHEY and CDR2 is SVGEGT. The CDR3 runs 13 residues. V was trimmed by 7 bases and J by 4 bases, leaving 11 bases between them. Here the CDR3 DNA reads TGTGCCAGCACCCCAGTGGGTAATCAGCCCCAGCATTTT. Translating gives CASTPVGNQPQHF.

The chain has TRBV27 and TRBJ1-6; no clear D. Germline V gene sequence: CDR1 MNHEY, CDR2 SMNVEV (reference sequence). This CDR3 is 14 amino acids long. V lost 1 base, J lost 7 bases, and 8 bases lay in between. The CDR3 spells CASSLFRTNSPLHF. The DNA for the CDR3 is TGTGCCAGCAGTTTATTCAGAACCAATTCACCCCTCCACTTT.

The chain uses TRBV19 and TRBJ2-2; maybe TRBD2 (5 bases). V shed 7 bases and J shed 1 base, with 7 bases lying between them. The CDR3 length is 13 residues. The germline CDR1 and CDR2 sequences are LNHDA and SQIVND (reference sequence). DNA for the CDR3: TGTGCCAGTAACCGGGGGAACACCGGGGAGCTGTTTTTT. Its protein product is CASNRGNTGELFF.

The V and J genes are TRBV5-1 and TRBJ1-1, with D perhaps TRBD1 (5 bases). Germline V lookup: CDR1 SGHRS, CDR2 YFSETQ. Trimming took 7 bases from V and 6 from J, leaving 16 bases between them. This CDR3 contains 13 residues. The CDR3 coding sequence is TGCGCCAGCGGGCCCGACGGGGCAGCTGAAGCTTTCTTT. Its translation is CASGPDGAAEAFF.

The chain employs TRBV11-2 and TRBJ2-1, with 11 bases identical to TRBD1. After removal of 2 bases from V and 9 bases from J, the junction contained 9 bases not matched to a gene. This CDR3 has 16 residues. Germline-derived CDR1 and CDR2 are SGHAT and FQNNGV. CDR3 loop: CASSLTRGQGAGEQFF. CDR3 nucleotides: TGTGCCAGCAGCTTAACGCGCGGACAGGGGGCTGGTGAGCAGTTCTTC.

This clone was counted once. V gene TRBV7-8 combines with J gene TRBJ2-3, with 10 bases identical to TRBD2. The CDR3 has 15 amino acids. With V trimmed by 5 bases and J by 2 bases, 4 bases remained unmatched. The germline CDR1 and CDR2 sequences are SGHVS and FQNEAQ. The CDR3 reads CASSISGGNTDTQYF. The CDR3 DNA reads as TGTGCCAGCAGCATTAGCGGGGGGAACACAGATACGCAGTATTTT.

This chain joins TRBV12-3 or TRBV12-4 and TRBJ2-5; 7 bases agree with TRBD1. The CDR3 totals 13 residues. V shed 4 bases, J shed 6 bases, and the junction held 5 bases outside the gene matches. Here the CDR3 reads CASSSTGFKTQYF. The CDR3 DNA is TGTGCCAGCAGTTCGACAGGGTTCAAGACCCAGTACTTC.

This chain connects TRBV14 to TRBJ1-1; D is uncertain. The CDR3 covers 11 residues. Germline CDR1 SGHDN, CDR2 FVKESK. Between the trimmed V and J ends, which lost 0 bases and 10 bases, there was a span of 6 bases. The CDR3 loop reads CASSQEFRAFF. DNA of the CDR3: TGTGCCAGCAGCCAAGAGTTTCGAGCTTTCTTT.

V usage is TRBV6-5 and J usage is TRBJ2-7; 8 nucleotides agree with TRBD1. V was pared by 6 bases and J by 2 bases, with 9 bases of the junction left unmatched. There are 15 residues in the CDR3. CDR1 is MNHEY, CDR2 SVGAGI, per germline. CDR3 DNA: TGTGCCAGCAGACAGAGAGTGGGACAGGCCTACGAGCAGTACTTC. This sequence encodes CASRQRVGQAYEQYF.

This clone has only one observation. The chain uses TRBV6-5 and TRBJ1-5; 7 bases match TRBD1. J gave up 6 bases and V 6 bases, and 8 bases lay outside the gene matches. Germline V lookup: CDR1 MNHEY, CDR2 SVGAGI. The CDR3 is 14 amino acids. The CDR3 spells CASSIRGLGQPQHF. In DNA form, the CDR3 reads TGTGCCAGCAGCATAAGGGGGCTGGGTCAGCCCCAGCATTTT.